Below are 10 T cell receptor beta chains sequenced from a single sample in a study of a mutant IDH1 vaccine in newly diagnosed glioma. No antigen has been assigned to these receptors. Described time point: week 47, end of study. A single vaccine dose contained 300 ug of mutant IDH1 20-mer peptide, and topical imiquimod was used with it. TCRdb keeps only in-frame clones here, not all; method: immunoSEQ multiplex PCR. The repertoire holds tens of thousands of clones, with approximately 86% as singletons. Here the sequenced sample was PBMCs, taken from a glioma patient whose treatment included an IDH1 peptide vaccine. Source of these receptors: a young man with glioma. Some clones in this sample may be carry-over from other donors' samples.

V gene TRBV5-4 combines with J gene TRBJ1-1; a possible D gene is TRBD1 (5 bases). This CDR3 contains 16 residues. Germline values: CDR1 SGHNT, CDR2 YYREEE (reference sequence). Deletions cut 0 bases from V and 1 base from J, with 13 bases between. CDR3 residues: CASSLGQPTRNTEAFF. CDR3 in DNA: TGTGCCAGCAGCTTGGGACAGCCGACCCGGAACACTGAAGCTTTCTTT. The entire variable domain, with the rest obtained from reference TRBV5-4 and TRBJ1-1, is as follows: ETGVTQSPTHLIKTRGQQVTLRCSSQSGHNTVSWYQQALGQGPQFIFQYYREEENGRGNFPPRFSGLQFPNYSSELNVNALELDDSALYLCASSLGQPTRNTEAFFGQGTRLTVV.

This chain uses TRBV12-5 with TRBJ1-4; 8 positions match TRBD1. CDR3 length: 15 residues. V shed 1 base and J 7 bases; nucleotides not matched to a gene: 5. The germline V gene encodes CDR1 LGHNT and CDR2 FRNRAP. This CDR3 reads CASGLARTGLEKLFF. DNA of the CDR3: TGTGCTAGTGGTTTGGCCCGGACAGGGCTTGAAAAACTGTTTTTT.

This rearrangement joins TRBV5-1 to TRBJ1-1, with D possibly TRBD1 on 5 matching bases. CDR3 size: 15 residues. Trimming removed 4 bases from V and 3 bases from J, with 16 bases in between. Germline loops: CDR1 SGHRS, CDR2 YFSETQ. In DNA form, the CDR3 reads TGCGCCAGCAGCCTAGGTCGTGGGACCTACACTGAAGCTTTCTTT. It codes for CASSLGRGTYTEAFF.

The rearrangement joins TRBV14 to TRBJ2-1, with no clear D. The CDR3 length is 15 residues. CDR1 SGHDN and CDR2 FVKESK come from the germline V gene. The V gene lost 1 base and the J gene lost 3 bases, with 10 bases spanning the gap. CDR3 nucleotide sequence: TGTGCCAGCAGCCAAGTAGGGCAGAACTACAATGAGCAGTTCTTC. Translation: CASSQVGQNYNEQFF.

This chain uses TRBV5-6 with TRBJ2-7; 9 bases are shared with TRBD1. CDR3 size: 12 residues. Per germline, CDR1 SGHDT and CDR2 YYEEEE. V shed 4 bases and J 8 bases; nucleotides not matched to a gene: 4. The CDR3 bases are TGTGCCAGCAGCCCGGGACAGGGTCAGCAGTACTTC. This codes for CASSPGQGQQYF.

V usage is TRBV4-3 and J usage is TRBJ2-5; 10 bases line up with TRBD2. V dropped 0 bases and J dropped 1; count of bases not matched to a gene: 5. In germline, CDR1 is LGHNA, CDR2 YSLEER. This CDR3 has 17 residues. CDR3 amino acids: CASSQDSSGGTQETQYF. The CDR3 bases are TGCGCCAGCAGCCAAGATTCTAGCGGGGGCACCCAAGAGACCCAGTACTTC.

V and J are TRBV5-1 and TRBJ1-3; no reliable D call. V lost 0 bases and J 2 bases, leaving 6 bases between the germline ends. CDR3 size: 14 residues. Per germline, CDR1 SGHRS and CDR2 YFSETQ. The CDR3 nucleotides read TGCGCCAGCAGCTTGGGCAGTCCTGGAAACACCATATATTTT. This encodes CASSLGSPGNTIYF.

V is TRBV4-3 and J is TRBJ1-1, with D perhaps matching TRBD1 (5 bases). Trimming removed 0 bases at V and 5 bases at J, with 10 bases between. The germline gives CDR1 LGHNA, CDR2 YSLEER. The CDR3 has 14 amino acids. This CDR3 reads CASSQEPRATEAFF. In DNA form, the CDR3 reads TGCGCCAGCAGCCAAGAGCCCAGGGCTACTGAAGCTTTCTTT.

The chain couples TRBV5-1 to TRBJ2-7, with D tentatively TRBD2 (6 bases). This CDR3 has 14 residues. CDR1 SGHRS and CDR2 YFSETQ come from the germline V gene. V lost 4 bases, J lost 7 bases, and 18 bases lay in between. The CDR3, as DNA: TGCGCCAGCAGCGCTGAGTGGGACGGGAGTGAGCAGTACTTC. It is translated as CASSAEWDGSEQYF.

This clone was seen a few times. J is TRBJ1-1 and V is TRBV9, with 7 positions matching TRBD1. This CDR3 is built from 14 residues. Per the germline V gene, CDR1 is SGDLS and CDR2 is YYNGEE. V gave up 0 bases and J gave up 4 bases; unmatched junction bases: 3. The CDR3 coding sequence is TGTGCCAGCAGCGTAGGACAGGGAGGCACTGAAGCTTTCTTT. This encodes CASSVGQGGTEAFF.